The 32 T cell receptor beta chains in this list originate from one sample, sequenced in a study of blood T cell repertoires in COVID-19. Libraries were prepared by immunoSEQ multiplex PCR; TCRdb keeps only in-frame clonotypes and omits some of them. This table has under 110,000 clones, over 70% appearing once. Sequencing was performed on peripheral blood. The source of these receptors is a human donor with acute or convalescent COVID-19. The donor label of this sample is uncertain.

This chain links TRBV5-1 with TRBJ2-2; D is possibly TRBD2 (5 bases). Trimming shortened V by 2 bases and J by 1 base, and 12 bases separated the two germline ends. Germline CDR1 is SGHRS and CDR2 is YFSETQ. CDR3 length equals 16 residues. This chain's CDR3 is CASSFDTRVNTGELFF. The DNA of the CDR3 is TGCGCCAGCAGCTTTGATACGAGGGTGAACACCGGGGAGCTGTTTTTT. Variable domain in full (rest from reference TRBV5-1 and TRBJ2-2): KAGVTQTPRYLIKTRGQQVTLSCSPISGHRSVSWYQQTPGQGLQFLFEYFSETQRNKGNFPGRFSGRQFSNSRSEMNVSTLELGDSALYLCASSFDTRVNTGELFFGEGSRLTVL.

The chain couples TRBV9 to TRBJ1-4; possibly TRBD1 for D (5 bases). Germline CDR1 reads SGDLS; CDR2 reads YYNGEE. Trimming pared 2 bases from V and 8 bases from J, leaving 10 bases between. This CDR3 has 13 residues. CDR3 bases: TGTGCCAGCAGCGTTCAGGGAGGAGAAAAACTGTTTTTT. This encodes CASSVQGGEKLFF.

The chain links TRBV12-3 or TRBV12-4 to TRBJ1-5; the D is unclear. Trimming left V 4 bases short and J 5 bases short, with 9 bases between. The CDR3 length is 13 residues. CDR3 sequence (DNA): TGTGCCAGCAGTTCGACAACAGATCAGCCCCAGCATTTT. This encodes CASSSTTDQPQHF.

About this clone: The same CDR3 is also encoded by other DNA sequences in this sample. The genes are TRBV7-2 and TRBJ1-2, with TRBD1 identical over 7 bases. The CDR3 covers 14 residues. Germline CDR1 is SGHTA and CDR2 is FQGNSA. Unmatched junction bases numbered 7, after V lost 5 bases and J lost 4 bases. The CDR3 coding sequence is TGTGCCAGCAGCCCCCGGACAGGAAGCTATGGCTACACCTTC. Protein: CASSPRTGSYGYTF.

V and J are TRBV5-4 and TRBJ2-2; maybe TRBD1 (6 bases). The germline CDR1 and CDR2 sequences are SGHNT and YYREEE (reference sequence). V lost 1 base, J lost 3 bases, and 7 bases lay in between. This CDR3 contains 14 residues. The CDR3 protein is CASSLTGYTGELFF. The CDR3 nucleotides read TGTGCCAGCAGCTTGACAGGGTACACCGGGGAGCTGTTTTTT. Looking up the rest from reference TRBV5-4 and TRBJ2-2 gives the full variable domain: ETGVTQSPTHLIKTRGQQVTLRCSSQSGHNTVSWYQQALGQGPQFIFQYYREEENGRGNFPPRFSGLQFPNYSSELNVNALELDDSALYLCASSLTGYTGELFFGEGSRLTVL.

The chain has TRBV30 and TRBJ2-1, with 10 bases matching TRBD1. The CDR3 runs 16 residues. V was clipped by 5 bases and J by 10 bases; unmatched bases: 17. Germline CDR1 reads GTSNPN; CDR2 reads SVGIG (reference sequence). DNA of the CDR3: TGTGCCTGGCGGGATCCGGGACAGGGGACCGCGAGCGAGCAGTTCTTC. Translation gives CAWRDPGQGTASEQFF.

V gene TRBV29-1 combines with J gene TRBJ2-7; TRBD2 might be the D (6 bases). Trimming removed 4 bases from V and 6 bases from J, with 13 bases in between. The CDR3 consists of 12 residues. From germline, CDR1 is SQVTM and CDR2 ANQGSEA. CDR3 in amino acids: CSVGWGDGEQYF. The DNA of the CDR3 is TGCAGCGTTGGGTGGGGGGATGGCGAGCAGTACTTC.

This chain uses TRBV10-3 with TRBJ1-1, with D possibly matching TRBD1 (6 bases). Per germline, CDR1 ENHRY and CDR2 SYGVKD. The CDR3 is made up of 14 amino acids. V gave up 4 bases and J gave up 5 bases, with 14 bases separating them. This CDR3 is CAISVTQGRTEAFF. The CDR3, as DNA: TGTGCCATCAGTGTAACTCAGGGGCGGACTGAAGCTTTCTTT.

The chain has TRBV18 and TRBJ2-1; the D gene is possibly TRBD2 (6 bases). Trimming removed 6 bases at V and 6 bases at J, with 12 bases between. Germline V gene data show CDR1 as KGHSH and CDR2 as LQKENI. The CDR3 runs to 13 residues. The CDR3 loop is CASSEGSRNEQFF. The DNA for the CDR3 is TGTGCCAGCTCGGAGGGAAGTCGCAATGAGCAGTTCTTC.

The genes are TRBV27 and TRBJ2-2; the match to TRBD2 covers 10 bases. Germline CDR1 is MNHEY and CDR2 is SMNVEV (reference sequence). The V gene end was trimmed by 1 base and the J gene end by 6 bases; junction bases not matched to a gene: 17. There are 20 residues in the CDR3. The CDR3 DNA follows: TGTGCCAGCAGTTTATTCTCCTCCCACGGACTAGCGGAAGTCCCCGGGGAGCTGTTTTTT. Translation: CASSLFSSHGLAEVPGELFF.

The chain couples TRBV30 to TRBJ2-7; D perhaps matches TRBD2 (5 bases). CDR1 GTSNPN and CDR2 SVGIG come from the germline V gene (reference sequence). V lost 3 bases and J 0 bases, leaving 12 bases between the germline ends. The CDR3 loop spans 14 amino acids. The CDR3 DNA reads TGTGCCTGGAGGAGGACTCGGGACTCCTACGAGCAGTACTTC. Translation gives CAWRRTRDSYEQYF.

The chain couples TRBV2 to TRBJ1-1; D is unclear. Germline V gene lookup returns CDR1 SNHLY and CDR2 FYNNEI. This CDR3 has 15 amino acids. Deletions cut 6 bases from V and 0 bases from J, with 14 bases between. The CDR3 sequence: CASRNPGAVNTEAFF. In nucleotides, the CDR3 is TGTGCCAGCAGGAACCCCGGAGCGGTGAACACTGAAGCTTTCTTT.

V is TRBV7-9 and J is TRBJ2-3; TRBD1 matches 7 bases. This CDR3 comprises 16 residues. Germline V CDR1 and CDR2: SEHNR, FQNEAQ (reference sequence). V lost 5 bases, J lost 1 base, and 9 bases stayed unmatched. In nucleotides, the CDR3 is TGTGCCAGCAGCCTGGTCAGGGGGAGCGGCACAGATACGCAGTATTTT. Residues: CASSLVRGSGTDTQYF.

This chain connects TRBV5-1 to TRBJ1-6; D is unresolved. Per the germline V gene, CDR1 is SGHRS and CDR2 is YFSETQ. The CDR3 totals 14 residues. Trimming took off 0 bases at V and 9 bases at J, with 10 bases between the two ends. CDR3: CASSLGQDFSPLHF. CDR3 bases: TGCGCCAGCAGCTTGGGGCAGGATTTTTCACCCCTCCACTTT.

This clone was observed a handful of times. The chain joins TRBV12-3 or TRBV12-4 to TRBJ1-1; 8 positions match TRBD1. J was trimmed by 5 bases and V by 6 bases; bases with no gene match: 5. The CDR3 consists of 13 residues. CDR3 nucleotides: TGTGCCAGCAGACGTCAGGGGGCGACTGAAGCTTTCTTT. Translating it yields CASRRQGATEAFF.

This clone was recorded a few times. This chain links TRBV6-2 or TRBV6-3 with TRBJ2-7; TRBD2 aligns across 7 bases. After removal of 5 bases from V and 3 bases from J, the junction contained 13 bases not matched to a gene. This CDR3 spans 16 amino acids. Germline values: CDR1 MNHEY, CDR2 SVGEGT. As DNA, the CDR3 is TGTGCCAGCAGTGACCTTCCCACTGGGGGGGGCTACGAGCAGTACTTC. Protein sequence: CASSDLPTGGGYEQYF.

The table lists this clone with a few counts. The J gene is TRBJ2-1, the V gene TRBV5-1, with 8 bases aligning to TRBD1. Losses at the gene ends were 1 base for V and 7 bases for J; bases not matched to a gene: 16. Germline lookup yields CDR1 SGHRS and CDR2 YFSETQ. The length of the CDR3 is 18 residues. This CDR3 reads CASSLTGGRASSSNEQFF. Here the CDR3 DNA reads TGCGCCAGCAGCTTGACAGGGGGTAGAGCCTCCTCATCTAATGAGCAGTTCTTC.

The V gene is TRBV6-5, the J gene TRBJ1-1, with D uncertain. The CDR3 has 15 residues. V lost 6 bases and J lost 3, with 17 bases in between. Germline assignment: CDR1 MNHEY and CDR2 SVGAGI. The CDR3 nucleotides read TGTGCCAGCAGCCCCACGGGGTTCATGGACACTGAAGCTTTCTTT. This codes for CASSPTGFMDTEAFF.

The chain employs TRBV5-1 and TRBJ1-2; D is perhaps TRBD1 (5 bases). Germline V CDR1 and CDR2: SGHRS, YFSETQ. V dropped 5 bases and J dropped 6 bases, with 14 bases sitting between them. The CDR3 runs to 13 residues. CDR3 region: CASRTAQWDGYTF. In nucleotides, the CDR3 is TGCGCCAGCAGGACAGCCCAGTGGGATGGCTACACCTTC.

Ten or more counts support this clone. The V gene is TRBV25-1, the J gene TRBJ2-2; D gene ambiguous. Between the trimmed V and J ends, which lost 6 bases and 7 bases, there was a span of 6 bases. The germline CDR1 and CDR2 sequences are MGHDK and SYGVNS. The CDR3 has 11 amino acids. The CDR3 spells CASSQFGELFF. The CDR3 bases are TGTGCCAGCAGCCAATTCGGGGAGCTGTTTTTT.

This clone was observed many times. The chain employs TRBV3-1 (or the pseudogene TRBV3-2) and TRBJ1-6, with TRBD1 matching over 10 bases. Unmatched junction bases numbered 5, after V lost 2 bases and J lost 10 bases. CDR1 LGHDT and CDR2 YNNKEL come from the germline V gene (reference sequence). This CDR3 region has 15 residues. The CDR3 spells CASSQSGTGDSPLHF. The DNA for the CDR3 is TGTGCCAGCAGCCAATCCGGGACAGGGGACTCACCCCTCCACTTT.

This chain joins TRBV19 and TRBJ2-2; TRBD1 is a possible D gene (6 bases). Trimming took 3 bases from V and 1 from J, leaving 15 bases between them. The length of the CDR3 is 17 residues. CDR1 LNHDA and CDR2 SQIVND come from the germline V gene (reference sequence). The CDR3 loop is CASSILGQGRNTGELFF. The CDR3 nucleotides are TGTGCCAGTAGTATTCTGGGGCAGGGGAGGAACACCGGGGAGCTGTTTTTT. Using reference TRBV19 and TRBJ2-2 for the parts outside the CDR3, the full variable domain is DGGITQSPKYLFRKEGQNVTLSCEQNLNHDAMYWYRQDPGQGLRLIYYSQIVNDFQKGDIAEGYSVSREKKESFPLTVTSAQKNPTAFYLCASSILGQGRNTGELFFGEGSRLTVL.

This chain links TRBV19 with TRBJ1-3; D uncertain. The germline V gene has CDR1 LNHDA and CDR2 SQIVND (reference sequence). This CDR3 has 15 amino acids. V was clipped by 5 bases and J by 0 bases, with 11 bases between them. The CDR3 reads CASSVIAASGNTIYF. As DNA, the CDR3 is TGTGCCAGTAGTGTGATAGCAGCCTCTGGAAACACCATATATTTT.

The chain employs TRBV28 and TRBJ1-6; 7 bases are a match to TRBD1. Losses at the gene ends were 1 base for V and 0 bases for J; bases not matched to a gene: 9. This CDR3 region has 19 residues. Looked up from germline, CDR1 is MDHEN and CDR2 is SYDVKM. The CDR3 loop is CASSLLGQPEPSYNSPLHF. The CDR3 bases are TGTGCCAGCAGTTTATTGGGACAGCCTGAACCCTCCTATAATTCACCCCTCCACTTT.

The chain carries TRBV5-1 and TRBJ2-7; 10 nucleotides align to TRBD2. This CDR3 has 16 amino acids. The junction had 6 bases not matched to a gene; V was cut back by 3 bases and J by 0 bases. Germline CDR1 SGHRS, CDR2 YFSETQ. The CDR3 is CASSSTGLANSYEQYF. CDR3 bases: TGCGCCAGCAGCTCGACGGGACTAGCGAACTCCTACGAGCAGTACTTC.

The V and J genes are TRBV18 and TRBJ1-3; the D is unclear. In germline, CDR1 is KGHSH, CDR2 LQKENI. Trimming stripped 3 bases from V and 2 bases from J, with 8 bases between. This CDR3 region has 14 residues. CDR3 coding DNA: TGTGCCAGCTCACCGGAGCCCGCTGGAAACACCATATATTTT. This sequence encodes CASSPEPAGNTIYF.

This chain uses TRBV3-1 (or the pseudogene TRBV3-2) with TRBJ2-7, with 9 positions matching TRBD1. The CDR3 consists of 11 residues. Germline V gene sequence: CDR1 LGHDT, CDR2 YNNKEL (reference sequence). Unmatched junction bases numbered 0, after V lost 3 bases and J lost 9 bases. CDR3 nucleotide sequence: TGTGCCAGCAGCCAGGGACAGGGGCAGTACTTC. Amino acid sequence: CASSQGQGQYF.

Ten or more counts support this clone. The chain links TRBV19 to TRBJ1-5; TRBD1 aligns across 7 bases. V shed 3 bases and J 3 bases; nucleotides not matched to a gene: 8. This CDR3 spans 16 amino acids. CDR1 is LNHDA and CDR2 is SQIVND in the germline V gene (reference sequence). CDR3 sequence reads: CASSMGQLSVNQPQHF. The CDR3, as DNA: TGTGCCAGTAGTATGGGACAGCTGAGTGTCAATCAGCCCCAGCATTTT.

This clone showed up just once. CDR3 sequence (DNA): TGTGCCACTTCCTGGACAAGTATTTACGAGCAGTACGTC. Protein product: CATSWTSIYEQYV. V is TRBV6-5 and J is TRBJ2-7; weak D call: TRBD1 (5 bases). From germline, CDR1 is MNHEY and CDR2 SVGAGI. The CDR3 runs 13 residues. The V end was cut by 10 bases, the J end by 4 bases, with 17 bases between.

This chain uses TRBV6-1 with TRBJ1-5; the D is unclear. Per the germline V gene, CDR1 is MNHNS and CDR2 is SASEGT. V was clipped by 3 bases and J by 6 bases, with 15 bases between them. CDR3 length: 15 amino acids. The CDR3 protein is CASSDNFGGGQPQHF. The DNA for the CDR3 is TGTGCCAGCAGTGACAATTTCGGCGGAGGTCAGCCCCAGCATTTT.

With regard to this clone: This same CDR3 is encoded by further DNA sequences in the sample. J is TRBJ2-3 and V is TRBV5-1; TRBD2 matches at 7 bases. This CDR3 comprises 13 residues. J was trimmed by 5 bases and V by 0 bases; bases with no gene match: 0. Looked up from germline, CDR1 is SGHRS and CDR2 is YFSETQ. The CDR3 reads CASSLAGGDTQYF. Here the CDR3 DNA reads TGCGCCAGCAGCTTGGCGGGGGGAGATACGCAGTATTTT.

The genes are TRBV28 and TRBJ1-5, with D unresolved. CDR1 MDHEN and CDR2 SYDVKM come from the germline V gene. This CDR3 spans 14 amino acids. The ends were cut back, 3 bases at V and 0 bases at J, with 6 bases in the middle. CDR3 loop: CASSFSISNQPQHF. The CDR3 bases are TGTGCCAGCAGTTTTTCTATTAGCAATCAGCCCCAGCATTTT.